Listed below are T cell receptor beta chains from one sample, sequenced in a study of control samples from healthy donors and cancer patients. Assay used: immunoSEQ multiplex PCR; TCRdb lists only in-frame clones, some missing. The table lists about 410,000 clones, around 90% of them singletons, with about 6.3% in the top ten. Sequences were obtained from PBMCs. The receptors were sampled from a man in his forties with head and neck cancer. Each CDR3 is given with its conserved first and last residue. The D gene is left open where the match is weak. Clone size, where shown, is once, few, many, or a class for clones that have expanded.

>.|TRBV6-6|.|TRBJ1-1
TGTGCCAGCTACAGGGAGGCGGGGACTGAAGCTTTCTTT
CASYREAGTEAFF
>.|TRBV29-1|.|TRBJ1-2
TGCAGCGTGGACAGACAAGGGAACTATGGCTACACCTTC
CSVDRQGNYGYTF
>.|TRBV19|.|TRBJ2-3
TGTGCCAGTAGTATAGATACTAGCACAGATACGCAGTATTTT
CASSIDTSTDTQYF
>.|TRBV9|.|TRBJ2-3
TGTGCCAGCAGCCCCAGGGGGGACTATTCCACAGATACGCAGTATTTT
CASSPRGDYSTDTQYF
>.|TRBV25-1|.|TRBJ2-3
TGTGCCAGCAGTGCCTATCAAGGGACAGATACGCAGTATTTT
CASSAYQGTDTQYF
>.|TRBV14|.|TRBJ2-3
TGTGCCAGCAGCCAAGCCAGAGATACGCAGTATTTT
CASSQARDTQYF
>.|TRBV19|TRBD1|TRBJ1-5
TGTGCCAGTAGTATAGAACGGACAGGGGGCCGGCCCCAGCATTTT
CASSIERTGGRPQHF
>.|TRBV4-1|.|TRBJ1-6
TGCGCCAGCAGCCAGGACCCCGGACGGACTTCACCCCTCCACTTT
CASSQDPGRTSPLHF
>.|TRBV28|.|TRBJ1-5
TGTGCCAGCAGGATAAGAGGGAGCAATCAGCCCCAGCATTTT
CASRIRGSNQPQHF
>.|TRBV9|.|TRBJ1-5
TGTGCCAGCAGCGTAGGAGACAGTCTTCAGCCCCAGCATTTT
CASSVGDSLQPQHF
>.|TRBV6-5|.|TRBJ2-1
TGTGCCAGCAGTTACACGGGACTCCCTAACAATGAGCAGTTCTTC
CASSYTGLPNNEQFF
>.|TRBV7-6|.|TRBJ2-1
TGTGCCAGCAGCTCCGACCCGCAGCCGGCTTACAATGAGCAGTTCTTC
CASSSDPQPAYNEQFF
>.|TRBV19|.|TRBJ1-1
TGTGCCAGTAGTAAACGACAGGCATCCGACGCTTTCTTT
CASSKRQASDAFF
>.|TRBV4-3|.|TRBJ1-2
TGCGCCAGCAGCCAAGTCACAGGGTATGGCTACACCTTC
CASSQVTGYGYTF
>.|TRBV9|TRBD1|TRBJ2-5
TGTGCCAGCAGCGCCCAGGACAGGTTGTACTTC
CASSAQDRLYF
>.|TRBV11-2|TRBD2|TRBJ2-1
TGTGCCAGCAGCCCCCGTGATAGCGGGGAAGTTGGGGCCAATGAGCAGTTCTTC
CASSPRDSGEVGANEQFF
>.|TRBV6-6|TRBD2|TRBJ2-7
TGTGCCAGCAGTCCCCGAGCGGGAGGGGGCTACGAGCAGTACTTC
CASSPRAGGGYEQYF
>.|TRBV4-1|TRBD1|TRBJ1-5
TGCGCCAGCAGCCAAGAGGGGACAGGGGCGGGTCAGCCCCAGCATTTT
CASSQEGTGAGQPQHF
>.|TRBV6-2/TRBV6-3|.|TRBJ1-1
TGTGCCAGCAGTCAAGGACAGCCACCCACTGAAGCTTTCTTT
CASSQGQPPTEAFF
>once|TRBV7-3|.|TRBJ2-3
TGTGCCAGCAGCTTCGGACTCCCTCCGGATACGCAGTATTTT
CASSFGLPPDTQYF
>.|TRBV5-5|.|TRBJ2-6
TGTGCCAGCAGCTTAGGGTCTGGGGCCAACGTCCTGACTTTC
CASSLGSGANVLTF
>.|TRBV19|.|TRBJ1-3
TGTGCCAGCCAGGGCACCGCCTCTGGAAACACCATATATTTT
CASQGTASGNTIYF
>.|TRBV27|.|TRBJ1-2
TGTGCCAGCAGTTTGTCGACAGCATCCGGTGGCTACACCTTC
CASSLSTASGGYTF
>.|TRBV5-4|TRBD2|TRBJ2-3
TGTGCCAGCAGCTTAGCGGGGTCGGATACGCAGTATTTT
CASSLAGSDTQYF
>.|TRBV10-3|.|TRBJ2-7
TGTGCCATCAGTGAGTCCACAGGGACCTCCGAGCAGTACTTC
CAISESTGTSEQYF
>.|TRBV15|TRBD1|TRBJ2-5
TGTGCCACCAGCAACTGGGGACAGGGGGAAGAGACCCAGTACTTC
CATSNWGQGEETQYF
>.|TRBV4-1|.|TRBJ2-7
TGCGCCAGCAGCCTAGGGGCGGGAAACCCAATGGAACCCTACGAGCAGTACTTC
CASSLGAGNPMEPYEQYF
>.|TRBV4-2|.|TRBJ2-7
TGTGCCAGCAGCCAAGATCTGAGCCTAGGTGCGTACTTC
CASSQDLSLGAYF
>.|TRBV7-2|.|TRBJ1-1
TGTGCCAGCAGCTTAAAGGGTGAAGCTTTCTTT
CASSLKGEAFF
>few|TRBV30|TRBD2|TRBJ2-3
TGTGCCTGGACTAGCGGGGCCACAGATACGCAGTATTTT
CAWTSGATDTQYF
>.|TRBV6-5|TRBD1|TRBJ1-5
TGTGCCAGCAAAACTTGGGACAGGGGCACTCAGCCCCAGCATTTT
CASKTWDRGTQPQHF
>.|TRBV15|TRBD1|TRBJ2-1
TGTGCCACCAGCAGATCAACCGGGGACAGACTAAGGGAGTTCTTC
CATSRSTGDRLREFF
>once|TRBV27|.|TRBJ1-5
TGTGCCAGCAGTTTGGGGGGGACCCGGGTTCAGCCCCAGCATTTT
CASSLGGTRVQPQHF
>.|TRBV5-6|.|TRBJ2-3
TGTGCCAGCAGCTTAGTACTACCAACAGATACGCAGTATTTT
CASSLVLPTDTQYF
>once|TRBV27|.|TRBJ2-7
TGTGCCAGCAGTCGCCTGCGAGAATACTACGAGCAGTACTTC
CASSRLREYYEQYF
>.|TRBV7-9|TRBD1|TRBJ2-7
TGTGCCAGCAGCTTTGGGGGACAGGGGGCGACAGACGAGCAGTACTTC
CASSFGGQGATDEQYF
>.|TRBV19|TRBD2|TRBJ2-2
TGTGCCAGTAGTATTCAGCGGGAGTATATCCACACCGGGGAGCTGTTTTTT
CASSIQREYIHTGELFF
>many|TRBV7-3|.|TRBJ1-1
TGTGCCAGCAGTCTTACAGGGAGGGCGAACACTGAAGCTTTCTTT
CASSLTGRANTEAFF
>.|TRBV19|TRBD2|TRBJ2-1
TGTGCCAGTAGTATCTGGACTAGCGGGGGGAGAGGTGAGCAGTTCTTC
CASSIWTSGGRGEQFF
>.|TRBV6-4|.|TRBJ2-1
TGTGCCAGCTCAGTGGGACTCGGCTCCTACAATGAGCAGTTCTTC
CASSVGLGSYNEQFF
>.|TRBV28|.|TRBJ2-2
TGTGCCAGCAGTTTAGCTATATATAGGGCAGGCCCGAACACCGGGGAGCTGTTTTTT
CASSLAIYRAGPNTGELFF